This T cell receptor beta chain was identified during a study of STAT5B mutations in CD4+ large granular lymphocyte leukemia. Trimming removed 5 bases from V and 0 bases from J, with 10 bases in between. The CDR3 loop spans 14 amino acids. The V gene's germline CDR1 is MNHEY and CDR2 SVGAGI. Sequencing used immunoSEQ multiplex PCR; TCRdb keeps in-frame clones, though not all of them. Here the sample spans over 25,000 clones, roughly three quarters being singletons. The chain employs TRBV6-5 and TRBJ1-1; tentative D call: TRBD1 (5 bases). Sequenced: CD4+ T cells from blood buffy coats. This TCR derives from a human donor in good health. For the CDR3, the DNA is TGTGCCAGCAGTCCAAACAGGTTGAACACTGAAGCTTTCTTT. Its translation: CASSPNRLNTEAFF.